The 18 T cell receptor beta chains presented below share a single source sample, sequenced in a study of T cell responses to AZD1222 COVID-19 vaccine (dated by TCRdb to about 2021). Libraries came from the immunoSEQ multiplex PCR assay. The table comes from immuneACCESS by way of TCRdb, which keeps in-frame sequences with V and J called. Part of the clones is missing from these tables; in studies checked, under half for an unresolved V gene and the rest for unknown reasons. In all, the sample holds 130,000 to 150,000 clones, and under 95% of those were seen once. About 5% of the sample belongs to the ten largest clones. The time point label, as the study defines it: baseline before first vaccination. Source: peripheral blood, taken on day 0 of AZD1222 vaccination. The origin of the receptors is an adult in good health.

The chain joins TRBV27 to TRBJ2-1; 8 positions match TRBD2. J was trimmed by 4 bases and V by 4 bases; bases with no gene match: 9. The germline gives CDR1 MNHEY, CDR2 SMNVEV (reference sequence). CDR3 length equals 16 residues. The CDR3 sequence: CASSSTGTSFYNEQFF. CDR3 nucleotide sequence: TGTGCCAGCAGTTCCACCGGGACTAGTTTTTACAATGAGCAGTTCTTC.

Written as DNA, the CDR3 is TGCGCCAGCAGTCAATCGACAGCCCTCGGCAATCAGCCCCAGCATTTT. It specifies CASSQSTALGNQPQHF. The rearrangement joins TRBV23-1 to TRBJ1-5, with D possibly matching TRBD1 (5 bases). TRBV23-1 falls under the ORF class, with uncertain function. This CDR3 has 16 amino acids. V was trimmed by 0 bases and J by 2 bases, leaving 11 bases between them.

The V and J genes are TRBV27 and TRBJ2-7; the match to TRBD2 covers 14 bases. The trim removed 3 bases at V and 2 bases at J, leaving 9 bases unmatched. The CDR3 is 18 amino acids. The germline V gene has CDR1 MNHEY and CDR2 SMNVEV (reference sequence). The CDR3 bases are TGTGCCAGCAGTTTTGAAGTAGGGACTAGCGGGAGACCCTACGAGCAGTACTTC. Amino acids: CASSFEVGTSGRPYEQYF.

The chain couples TRBV9 to TRBJ1-1; no reliable D call. V was shortened by 0 bases and J by 4 bases, with 7 bases between the two germline ends. CDR1 and CDR2 (germline): SGDLS, YYNGEE. This CDR3 has 13 amino acids. In nucleotides, the CDR3 is TGTGCCAGCAGCGTAGGGCAGGTCACTGAAGCTTTCTTT. Translation: CASSVGQVTEAFF. Using reference TRBV9 and TRBJ1-1 for the parts outside the CDR3, the full variable domain is DSGVTQTPKHLITATGQRVTLRCSPRSGDLSVYWYQQSLDQGLQFLIQYYNGEERAKGNILERFSAQQFPDLHSELNLSSLELGDSALYFCASSVGQVTEAFFGQGTRLTVV.

The gene calls are TRBV6-2 or TRBV6-3 and TRBJ2-1; TRBD2 matches at 11 bases. The CDR3 extends over 16 amino acids. Germline loops: CDR1 MNHEY, CDR2 SVGEGT. Losses at the gene ends were 2 bases for V and 8 bases for J; bases not matched to a gene: 8. The CDR3 sequence is CASSYPTSGSYDEQFF. In DNA form, the CDR3 reads TGTGCCAGCAGTTACCCAACTAGCGGGAGTTATGATGAGCAGTTCTTC.

The rearrangement links TRBV5-1 to TRBJ2-1; 10 bases align to TRBD2. This CDR3 spans 16 amino acids. V trimming: 6 bases; J trimming: 0 bases; junction bases outside the gene matches: 6. Per germline, CDR1 SGHRS and CDR2 YFSETQ. The CDR3 sequence: CASTRTSGDSYNEQFF. CDR3 DNA sequence: TGCGCCAGCACCCGGACTAGCGGAGACTCCTACAATGAGCAGTTCTTC.

The chain's CDR3 is CASSRDSRSNTEAFF. The CDR3 DNA reads TGTGCCAGCAGCCGGGACTCAAGGTCGAACACTGAAGCTTTCTTT. This chain links TRBV6-4 with TRBJ1-1; D might be TRBD1 (5 bases). The CDR3 extends over 15 amino acids. V was clipped by 6 bases and J by 1 base, with 15 bases between them. Per germline, CDR1 MRHNA and CDR2 SNTAGT.

This chain connects TRBV28 to TRBJ1-6, with D possibly being TRBD1 (5 bases). CDR1 is MDHEN and CDR2 is SYDVKM in the germline V gene. The CDR3 spans 14 residues. Trimming pared 3 bases from V and 5 bases from J, leaving 8 bases between. The CDR3 protein is CASSFGGDNSPLHF. CDR3 coding DNA: TGTGCCAGCAGTTTCGGGGGGGATAATTCACCCCTCCACTTT. Supplemented by reference TRBV28 and TRBJ1-6, the full variable domain reads DVKVTQSSRYLVKRTGEKVFLECVQDMDHENMFWYRQDPGLGLRLIYFSYDVKMKEKGDIPEGYSVSREKKERFSLILESASTNQTSMYLCASSFGGDNSPLHFGNGTRLTVT.

The V gene is TRBV2, the J gene TRBJ2-7; 8 bases match TRBD2. The V gene's germline CDR1 is SNHLY and CDR2 FYNNEI. This CDR3 contains 13 residues. V dropped 7 bases and J dropped 2; count of bases not matched to a gene: 4. The CDR3 protein is CASTSGGPYEQYF. The CDR3 coding sequence is TGTGCCAGCACGTCGGGAGGGCCCTACGAGCAGTACTTC.

The rearrangement uses TRBV5-4 and TRBJ2-5, with a possible D match to TRBD2 (5 bases). Trimming stripped 2 bases from V and 5 bases from J, with 16 bases between. Germline V lookup: CDR1 SGHNT, CDR2 YYREEE (reference sequence). The CDR3 loop spans 15 amino acids. CDR3 coding DNA: TGTGCCAGCAGCTTAAACGAGAGGGCCAGGGAGACCCAGTACTTC. As protein: CASSLNERARETQYF.

V usage is TRBV28 and J usage is TRBJ1-5; D remains unclear. V lost 3 bases, J lost 2 bases, and 8 bases lay in between. Germline-derived CDR1 and CDR2 are MDHEN and SYDVKM. The CDR3 loop spans 14 amino acids. This CDR3 reads CASSFPTGNQPQHF. DNA for the CDR3: TGTGCCAGCAGTTTCCCCACAGGCAATCAGCCCCAGCATTTT.

The V call is TRBV18, the J call TRBJ2-4, with D perhaps matching TRBD2 (6 bases). The CDR3 extends over 17 amino acids. CDR1 and CDR2 (germline): KGHSH, LQKENI. V lost 0 bases, J lost 0 bases, and 12 bases lay in between. CDR3 nucleotides: TGTGCCAGCTCACCACCGGGAAGGGAGGTAGCCAAAAACATTCAGTACTTC. Its protein is CASSPPGREVAKNIQYF.

The chain recombines TRBV7-2 with TRBJ2-1; D may be TRBD1 (7 bases). The ends were cut back, 2 bases at V and 7 bases at J, with 15 bases in the middle. This CDR3 has 15 amino acids. Germline CDR1 is SGHTA and CDR2 is FQGNSA. This CDR3 is CASSLMAGQSNEQFF. CDR3 nucleotides: TGTGCCAGCAGCTTAATGGCGGGACAGTCAAATGAGCAGTTCTTC.

The genes are TRBV19 and TRBJ2-7; 7 nucleotides line up with TRBD1. The CDR3 sequence is 14 residues long. With V trimmed by 3 bases and J by 4 bases, 6 bases remained unmatched. Germline lookup yields CDR1 LNHDA and CDR2 SQIVND (reference sequence). Written as DNA, the CDR3 is TGTGCCAGTAGTATGACAGGGTTGATTTACGAGCAGTACTTC. Encoded protein: CASSMTGLIYEQYF.

The chain employs TRBV28 and TRBJ1-2, with D possibly matching TRBD1 (5 bases). Trimming pared 3 bases from V and 4 bases from J, leaving 12 bases between. Germline V gene lookup returns CDR1 MDHEN and CDR2 SYDVKM. The CDR3 contains 14 residues. The CDR3 is CASSLLPGGYGYTF. The CDR3, as DNA: TGTGCCAGCAGTTTGCTCCCCGGGGGCTATGGCTACACCTTC.

This chain connects TRBV6-2 or TRBV6-3 to TRBJ2-7, with 7 bases identical to TRBD1. Looked up from germline, CDR1 is MNHEY and CDR2 is SVGEGT. Trimming at V came to 6 bases and at J to 4 bases, leaving 12 bases not matched to a gene. The length of the CDR3 is 15 residues. The CDR3 loop reads CASRYPPGGSYEQYF. CDR3 nucleotide sequence: TGTGCCAGCAGATACCCCCCAGGGGGTTCTTACGAGCAGTACTTC.

The chain employs TRBV27 and TRBJ2-1; either TRBD1 or TRBD2 may fit D (5 bases each). This CDR3 is 14 amino acids long. Germline values: CDR1 MNHEY, CDR2 SMNVEV (reference sequence). V was cut by 7 bases and J by 1 base, with 11 bases left in between. CDR3 region: CASTRGESYNEQFF. CDR3 bases: TGTGCCAGCACCCGAGGGGAGTCCTACAATGAGCAGTTCTTC.

The rearrangement uses TRBV4-2 and TRBJ1-6, with TRBD1 as a possible D gene (5 bases). Looked up from germline, CDR1 is LGHNA and CDR2 is YNFKEQ. Between the trimmed V and J ends, which lost 2 bases and 6 bases, there was a span of 14 bases. The CDR3 consists of 16 residues. CDR3 bases: TGTGCCAGCAGCCAAACGTCGGGGGATCTTAATTCACCCCTCCACTTT. It codes for CASSQTSGDLNSPLHF.